These 30 T cell receptor beta chains were all obtained from the same sample, sequenced in a study of blood T cell repertoires in COVID-19. Only in-frame clones appear in the TCRdb table, and some are missing; sequencing was by immunoSEQ multiplex PCR. The table shows about 370,000 clones, with roughly 89% occurring only once. The specimen sequenced was PBMCs or T cells enriched from blood (not recorded which). The receptors derive from a woman under 40 who had recovered from COVID-19.

The rearrangement links TRBV27 to TRBJ2-7; D perhaps matches TRBD1 (6 bases). This CDR3 comprises 17 residues. Germline assignment: CDR1 MNHEY and CDR2 SMNVEV (reference sequence). Trimming shortened V by 8 bases and J by 0 bases, and 23 bases separated the two germline ends. The DNA of the CDR3 is TGTGCCAGCCTACGGTACCCCCCCACAGGGTACTCCTACGAGCAGTACTTC. This encodes CASLRYPPTGYSYEQYF.

This chain connects TRBV6-5 to TRBJ1-6; D gene uncertain. Trimming left V 4 bases short and J 9 bases short, with 16 bases between. Germline V gene sequence: CDR1 MNHEY, CDR2 SVGAGI. The CDR3 has 15 amino acids. The CDR3 DNA is TGTGCCAGCAGTTCCCGAGGTGGAGTGAGTTCACCCCTCCACTTT. It codes for CASSSRGGVSSPLHF.

The rearrangement uses TRBV6-6 and TRBJ2-5; the D gene is possibly TRBD2 (6 bases). Germline assignment: CDR1 MNHNY and CDR2 SVGAGI (reference sequence). The CDR3 consists of 15 residues. V was pared by 8 bases and J by 4 bases, with 20 bases between. The CDR3 DNA follows: TGTGCCAGCGGAAGGAGGTCGGAGGGCCTAGAGACCCAGTACTTC. It codes for CASGRRSEGLETQYF.

The DNA for the CDR3 is TGTGCCAGCAGCGACAATAGCAATCAGCCCCAGCATTTT. It translates to CASSDNSNQPQHF. The chain combines TRBV6-5 with TRBJ1-5; D is unclear. Germline V gene lookup returns CDR1 MNHEY and CDR2 SVGAGI. This CDR3 has 13 residues. V lost 6 bases and J lost 0, with 6 bases in between.

The V and J genes are TRBV12-5 and TRBJ1-3; the D gene is possibly TRBD1 (5 bases). CDR3 length: 15 residues. The ends were cut back, 3 bases at V and 2 bases at J, with 11 bases in the middle. CDR1 LGHNT and CDR2 FRNRAP come from the germline V gene. The DNA for the CDR3 is TGTGCTAGTGGTTTAGGTACGGGGGCTGGAAACACCATATATTTT. As protein: CASGLGTGAGNTIYF.

The genes are TRBV7-9 and TRBJ1-4; TRBD1 matches at 9 bases. CDR1 is SEHNR, CDR2 FQNEAQ, per germline (reference sequence). Unmatched junction bases numbered 7, after V lost 4 bases and J lost 7 bases. The CDR3 is 15 amino acids. The CDR3 sequence is CASSWGDRDGEKLFF. CDR3 nucleotide sequence: TGTGCCAGCAGCTGGGGGGACAGGGATGGTGAAAAACTGTTTTTT.

The chain recombines TRBV5-1 with TRBJ2-5; 7 bases line up with TRBD2. From germline, CDR1 is SGHRS and CDR2 YFSETQ. Germline trimming cut 0 bases from V and 5 bases from J; bases unmatched to any gene: 16. CDR3 size: 18 residues. The chain's CDR3 is CASSLVSLAAPMGETQYF. The CDR3 DNA follows: TGCGCCAGCAGCTTGGTCTCTCTAGCGGCTCCCATGGGGGAGACCCAGTACTTC.

V gene TRBV7-3 combines with J gene TRBJ1-2; tentative D call: TRBD1 (5 bases). Germline CDR1 SGHTA, CDR2 FQGTGA. The CDR3 has 14 residues. Trimming cost V 2 bases and J 3 bases, with 10 bases left between them. As DNA, the CDR3 is TGTGCCAGCAGCTTAGCTCCAGGGCACTATGGCTACACCTTC. Its protein is CASSLAPGHYGYTF.

The rearrangement links TRBV19 to TRBJ1-2; 8 bases map to TRBD1. CDR3 length: 15 amino acids. Trimming removed 6 bases from V and 3 bases from J; junction bases left unmatched: 9. Germline loops: CDR1 LNHDA, CDR2 SQIVND (reference sequence). The CDR3 here is CASSLPGQEYYGYTF. The CDR3, as DNA: TGTGCCAGTAGCCTCCCGGGACAGGAGTACTATGGCTACACCTTC.

This CDR3 is CASSRLRNTEAFF. As DNA, the CDR3 is TGTGCCAGCAGCCGACTGAGGAACACTGAAGCTTTCTTT. The gene calls are TRBV7-8 and TRBJ1-1; D not certain. The CDR3 spans 13 residues. The germline CDR1 and CDR2 sequences are SGHVS and FQNEAQ. The germline V and J ends were trimmed by 5 bases and 1 base, with 8 bases remaining between them.

The gene calls are TRBV27 and TRBJ2-5, with D perhaps TRBD2 (6 bases). Trimming cost V 3 bases and J 9 bases, with 14 bases left between them. The CDR3 is made up of 13 amino acids. Looked up from germline, CDR1 is MNHEY and CDR2 is SMNVEV (reference sequence). The CDR3 is CASSFGVGGAQYF. The CDR3 nucleotides are TGTGCCAGCAGTTTTGGGGTCGGAGGGGCCCAGTACTTC.

About this clone: This CDR3 is also generated by other DNA sequences in the sample. The rearrangement joins TRBV9 to TRBJ1-1; D gene uncertain. The CDR3 spans 14 residues. Germline values: CDR1 SGDLS, CDR2 YYNGEE. With 0 bases removed from V and 5 bases from J, the gap between germline ends came to 11 bases. Here the CDR3 reads CASSVDGVGTEAFF. Here the CDR3 DNA reads TGTGCCAGCAGCGTAGACGGGGTCGGGACTGAAGCTTTCTTT.

The J gene is TRBJ2-7, the V gene TRBV2; weak D call: TRBD2 (6 bases). CDR1 and CDR2 from the germline V gene are SNHLY and FYNNEI. The ends were cut back, 10 bases at V and 4 bases at J, with 17 bases in the middle. The CDR3 is made up of 13 amino acids. DNA of the CDR3: TGTGCCACTACCCTCGGGGGTTTATACGAGCAGTACTTC. Its protein product is CATTLGGLYEQYF.

The DNA of the CDR3 is TGTGCCTGGACCTATCGCCGGGACTCCTACGAGCAGTACTTC. It encodes CAWTYRRDSYEQYF. V is TRBV30 and J is TRBJ2-7; tentative D call: TRBD2 (5 bases). V was shortened by 4 bases and J by 0 bases, with 13 bases between the two germline ends. Germline values: CDR1 GTSNPN, CDR2 SVGIG (reference sequence). CDR3 size: 14 residues.

This chain joins TRBV6-5 and TRBJ1-5; D not resolved. This CDR3 contains 15 residues. Germline V gives CDR1 MNHEY, CDR2 SVGAGI. The V end was cut by 0 bases, the J end by 0 bases, with 6 bases between. CDR3 residues: CASSYSAASNQPQHF. For the CDR3, the DNA is TGTGCCAGCAGTTACTCGGCTGCTAGCAATCAGCCCCAGCATTTT.

The chain joins TRBV12-5 to TRBJ1-5; weak D call: TRBD1 (6 bases). The CDR3 sequence is 19 residues long. Germline lookup yields CDR1 LGHNT and CDR2 FRNRAP. V lost 5 bases to trimming and J lost 0 bases, with 23 bases between them. The CDR3, as DNA: TGTGCTAGTGGTACGTCAGGGGTCCTCGGTGCTTATAGCAATCAGCCCCAGCATTTT. Its translation is CASGTSGVLGAYSNQPQHF.

Here the CDR3 reads CASSSLTPTEAFF. For the CDR3, the DNA is TGTGCCAGCAGCTCTCTAACCCCCACTGAAGCTTTCTTT. The chain recombines TRBV11-1 with TRBJ1-1; no clear D gene. Trimming removed 4 bases from V and 4 bases from J, with 10 bases in between. The CDR3 extends over 13 amino acids. Per germline, CDR1 SGHAT and CDR2 FQDESV (reference sequence).

J is TRBJ1-1 and V is TRBV9; D is perhaps TRBD1 (6 bases). Between the trimmed V and J ends, which lost 3 bases and 4 bases, there was a span of 13 bases. Germline V CDR1 and CDR2: SGDLS, YYNGEE. CDR3 size: 14 residues. The CDR3 DNA is TGTGCCAGCAGCGCCCACAGGGCTGGCACTGAAGCTTTCTTT. It translates to CASSAHRAGTEAFF.

The chain combines TRBV5-6 with TRBJ2-7, with a tentative D call TRBD2 (6 bases). This CDR3 contains 15 residues. With 5 bases removed from V and 3 bases from J, the gap between germline ends came to 18 bases. The germline V gene has CDR1 SGHDT and CDR2 YYEEEE. CDR3 amino acids: CASSRPEGWNYEQYF. The CDR3 DNA follows: TGTGCCAGCAGTAGGCCGGAGGGCTGGAACTACGAGCAGTACTTC.

The chain recombines TRBV5-1 with TRBJ1-6; D uncertain. CDR1 is SGHRS, CDR2 YFSETQ, per germline. The CDR3 spans 15 residues. Trimming took off 1 base at V and 8 bases at J, with 13 bases between the two ends. The CDR3, as DNA: TGCGCCAGCAGCTTGACGGTTGCGGTAGATTCACCCCTCCACTTT. Translated, it gives CASSLTVAVDSPLHF.

This clone was seen repeatedly, ten times or more. Other DNA sequences within the sample encode an identical CDR3. The J gene is TRBJ1-2, the V gene TRBV4-1, with D tentatively TRBD1 (6 bases). This CDR3 is 15 amino acids long. Per the germline V gene, CDR1 is MGHRA and CDR2 is YSYEKL. Deletions cut 3 bases from V and 7 bases from J, with 18 bases between. The CDR3 reads CASSHSQGLGGGYTF. DNA for the CDR3: TGCGCCAGCAGCCACTCACAGGGCCTAGGGGGTGGCTACACCTTC.

The chain couples TRBV27 to TRBJ2-1; 8 bases align to TRBD1. This CDR3 is 17 amino acids long. CDR1 MNHEY and CDR2 SMNVEV come from the germline V gene (reference sequence). V was clipped by 0 bases and J by 3 bases; unmatched bases: 7. The CDR3 sequence: CASSLSPAGQGYNEQFF. The CDR3 region has the DNA TGTGCCAGCAGTTTATCACCCGCTGGACAGGGCTACAATGAGCAGTTCTTC.

The genes are TRBV7-9 and TRBJ1-6, with D unclear. The V and J ends lost 5 bases and 7 bases respectively, with 15 bases between them. Germline V gene lookup returns CDR1 SEHNR and CDR2 FQNEAQ (reference sequence). The CDR3 covers 15 residues. In DNA, the CDR3 is TGTGCCAGCAGCCCTTGGGAGCCGAGCAATTCACCCCTCCACTTT. Encoded protein: CASSPWEPSNSPLHF.

This chain uses TRBV27 with TRBJ1-1, with D perhaps matching TRBD1 (5 bases). The CDR3 consists of 13 residues. Trimming pared 2 bases from V and 4 bases from J, leaving 8 bases between. Looked up from germline, CDR1 is MNHEY and CDR2 is SMNVEV (reference sequence). CDR3 coding DNA: TGTGCCAGCAGTTTACAGGGTGTCACTGAAGCTTTCTTT. Residues: CASSLQGVTEAFF.

CDR3 amino acids: CASRVTGSSNQPQHF. The CDR3 DNA is TGTGCCAGCAGAGTGACAGGGAGTAGCAATCAGCCCCAGCATTTT. The chain has TRBV28 and TRBJ1-5; 7 nucleotides line up with TRBD1. Trimming at V came to 6 bases and at J to 0 bases, leaving 5 bases not matched to a gene. Germline V CDR1 and CDR2: MDHEN, SYDVKM. There are 15 residues in the CDR3.

J is TRBJ2-7 and V is TRBV10-3; possible D gene TRBD2, 5 bases. CDR3 size: 14 residues. Germline lookup yields CDR1 ENHRY and CDR2 SYGVKD. V gave up 7 bases and J gave up 0 bases, with 13 bases separating them. The CDR3 nucleotides read TGTGCCATCATGAGGGAACCCACCTCCTACGAGCAGTACTTC. Amino acids: CAIMREPTSYEQYF.

The V and J genes are TRBV5-1 and TRBJ1-2; possibly TRBD1 for D (6 bases). Trimming stripped 4 bases from V and 8 bases from J, with 12 bases between. The length of the CDR3 is 12 residues. Per the germline V gene, CDR1 is SGHRS and CDR2 is YFSETQ. The CDR3 here is CASSTGLDGYTF. Here the CDR3 DNA reads TGCGCCAGCAGCACAGGGTTGGACGGCTACACCTTC.

V and J are TRBV1 and TRBJ1-5; TRBD1, the table's D call, was not compared with the DNA. TRBV1 is described as a pseudogene. The CDR3 runs to 14 residues. CDR3 nucleotides: TGCACCAGCAGCCAAGATCAGGGCAATCAGCCCCAGCATTTT. It specifies CTSSQDQGNQPQHF.

The chain employs TRBV30 and TRBJ1-6; TRBD1 is a possible D gene (6 bases). V was clipped by 2 bases and J by 9 bases, with 29 bases between them. Germline CDR1 and CDR2: GTSNPN and SVGIG (reference sequence). This CDR3 region has 19 residues. The CDR3 is CAWSILAGRGIFQSSPLHF. The CDR3 coding sequence is TGTGCCTGGAGTATTCTGGCCGGAAGGGGGATATTCCAATCTTCACCCCTCCACTTT.

This clone showed up just a few times. J is TRBJ2-7 and V is TRBV7-8, with 10 bases matching TRBD1. V was clipped by 3 bases and J by 5 bases; unmatched bases: 13. The length of the CDR3 is 17 residues. Germline CDR1 is SGHVS and CDR2 is FQNEAQ. The CDR3: CASSFPTGGYQLDEQYF. The DNA of the CDR3 is TGTGCCAGCAGCTTCCCGACAGGGGGCTACCAATTGGACGAGCAGTACTTC.